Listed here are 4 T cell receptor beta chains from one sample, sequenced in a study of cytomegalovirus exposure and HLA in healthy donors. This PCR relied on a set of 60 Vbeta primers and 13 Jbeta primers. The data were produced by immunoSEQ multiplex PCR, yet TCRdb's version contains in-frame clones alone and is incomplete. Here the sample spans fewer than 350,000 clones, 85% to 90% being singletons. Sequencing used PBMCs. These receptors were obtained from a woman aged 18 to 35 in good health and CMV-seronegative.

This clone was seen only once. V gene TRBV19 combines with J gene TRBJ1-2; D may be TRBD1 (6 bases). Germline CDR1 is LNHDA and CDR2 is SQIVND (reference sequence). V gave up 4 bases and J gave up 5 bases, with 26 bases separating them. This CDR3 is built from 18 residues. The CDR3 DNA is TGTGCCAGTAGTAAACGGGACAAAGGGCCGACATCCTCATATGGCTACACCTTC. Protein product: CASSKRDKGPTSSYGYTF.

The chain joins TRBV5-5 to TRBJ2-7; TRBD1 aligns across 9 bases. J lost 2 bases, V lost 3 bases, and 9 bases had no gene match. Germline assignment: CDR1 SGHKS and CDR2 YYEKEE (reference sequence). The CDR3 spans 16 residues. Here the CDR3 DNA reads TGTGCCAGCAGCTATTTAGGGACAGGGAATCCCTACGAGCAGTACTTC. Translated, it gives CASSYLGTGNPYEQYF.

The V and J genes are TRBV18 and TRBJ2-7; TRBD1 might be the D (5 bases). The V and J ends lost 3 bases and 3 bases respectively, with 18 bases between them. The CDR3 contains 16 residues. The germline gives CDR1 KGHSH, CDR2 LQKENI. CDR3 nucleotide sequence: TGTGCCAGCTCACCGCAGGGAAGGTTACGAATCTACGAGCAGTACTTC. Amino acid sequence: CASSPQGRLRIYEQYF. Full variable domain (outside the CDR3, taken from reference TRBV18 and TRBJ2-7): NAGVMQNPRHLVRRRGQEARLRCSPMKGHSHVYWYRQLPEEGLKFMVYLQKENIIDESGMPKERFSAEFPKEGPSILRIQQVVRGDSAAYFCASSPQGRLRIYEQYFGPGTRLTVT.

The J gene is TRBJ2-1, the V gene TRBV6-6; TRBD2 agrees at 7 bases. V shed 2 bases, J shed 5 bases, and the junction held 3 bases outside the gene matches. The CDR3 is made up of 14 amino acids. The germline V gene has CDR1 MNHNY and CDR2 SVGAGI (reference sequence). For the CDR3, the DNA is TGTGCCAGCAGTTACATGGGGGGGAACAATGAGCAGTTCTTC. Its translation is CASSYMGGNNEQFF.